A selection of T cell receptor beta chains follows, all from one sample in a study of blood T cell repertoires in COVID-19. Here immunoSEQ multiplex PCR was the method, and the copy in TCRdb shows in-frame clones only, minus some. The data show fewer than 450,000 clones, approximately 89% seen once. The sample taken for sequencing was peripheral blood. The source is a young woman who had recovered from COVID-19. Each CDR3 is given with its conserved first and last residue. D genes are given only for firm matches. A row's size may be missing; if present it is once, few, many or a size class.

v_gene	j_gene	abundance	d_gene	CDR3nt	CDR3aa
TRBV6-2/TRBV6-3	TRBJ1-1	few	TRBD1	TGTGCCAGCAGTCCAGGGGGTCCAACTGAAGCTTTCTTT	CASSPGGPTEAFF
TRBV6-2/TRBV6-3	TRBJ1-6	.	TRBD1	TGTGCCAGCAGCCCGCGACAGGGGGCCTCACCCCTCCACTTT	CASSPRQGASPLHF
TRBV6-5	TRBJ1-2	.	TRBD1	TGTGCCAGCAGGACGGGACAGAACTATGGCTACACCTTC	CASRTGQNYGYTF
TRBV5-1	TRBJ2-1	.	TRBD1	TGCGCCAGCAGCTTGGCCCCAGGGGGCTTACAGTTCTTC	CASSLAPGGLQFF
TRBV3-1/TRBV3-2	TRBJ1-1	.	TRBD1	TGTGCCAGCAGCCCGAGGACAGGAGGGGTAGGCACTGAAGCTTTCTTT	CASSPRTGGVGTEAFF
TRBV3-1/TRBV3-2	TRBJ2-3	.	TRBD2	TGTGCCAGCAGCGAAAACCAACCCGGGACTAGCGGGAGGAGGTTAGGCACAGATACGCAGTATTTT	CASSENQPGTSGRRLGTDTQYF
TRBV2	TRBJ2-3	.	TRBD2	TGTGCCAGCAAGTTCTTACTGGTAGCGGGAGGAATAGATACGCAGTATTTT	CASKFLLVAGGIDTQYF
TRBV7-9	TRBJ1-1	.	.	TGTGCCAGCCACTTAACCATTTGGACACCCAACACTGAAGCTTTCTTT	CASHLTIWTPNTEAFF
TRBV15	TRBJ1-5	.	TRBD1	TGTGCCACCCAGGGGGATTCTCAGCCCCAGCATTTT	CATQGDSQPQHF
TRBV30	TRBJ1-1	.	.	TGTGCCTGGAGTCGTACGAGGGCCACTGAAGCTTTCTTT	CAWSRTRATEAFF
TRBV7-7	TRBJ2-1	.	TRBD2	TGTGCCAGCAGCCGGGACTACTCCTACAATGAGCAGTTCTTC	CASSRDYSYNEQFF
TRBV7-9	TRBJ1-2	.	.	TGTGCCAGCAGCTTCGTGTGGAGGTACTATGGCTACACCTTC	CASSFVWRYYGYTF
TRBV20-1	TRBJ2-1	.	.	TGCAGTGCCAGCAGGGTCAATGAGCAGTTCTTC	CSASRVNEQFF
TRBV6-5	TRBJ2-6	.	.	TGTGCCAGCAGTTACTATACGGGCTCTGGGGCCAACGTCCTGACTTTC	CASSYYTGSGANVLTF
TRBV11-3	TRBJ2-5	.	TRBD2	TGTGCCAGCAGCTTAGATGTAGCTAGCGGCCAAGAGACCCAGTACTTC	CASSLDVASGQETQYF
TRBV9	TRBJ1-4	.	TRBD1	TGTGCCAGCAGCGTAGAGTCAGGGGGAGGTGAAAAACTGTTTTTT	CASSVESGGGEKLFF
TRBV15	TRBJ2-5	once	TRBD2	TGTGCCACCAGCAGAGCATTGGCGGGAGGGGTAGAGACCCAGTACTTC	CATSRALAGGVETQYF